This T cell receptor (beta chain) was identified during a study of blood T cell repertoires in COVID-19. As for the study in general: Samples of COVID-19 (acute and convalescent) were obtained from the United States, Italy and Spain. Nucleic acid was either cDNA or gDNA, and it came from T cells, B-cell-depleted T cells, or PBMCs.

Authors' methods: Counts of nucleated cells, estimated from reference gene primer amplification, were obtained. Method: immunoSEQ multiplex PCR; TCRdb's copy keeps in-frame clones and lacks some. The V and J calls and clone size were taken over from that table, and D and trimming were inferred from the DNA. The table lists about 73,000 clones, 89% of them singletons. V shed 5 bases and J 4 bases; nucleotides not matched to a gene: 6. From germline, CDR1 is SGHAT and CDR2 FQNNGV. This CDR3 contains 15 residues. The gene calls are TRBV11-2 and TRBJ2-1; 9 positions agree with TRBD2. The sequenced material came from peripheral blood. The origin of this receptor is a man older than 75 with acute or convalescent COVID-19. The CDR3 DNA reads TGTGCCAGCAGCATCTCTAGCGGGGTTTACAATGAGCAGTTCTTC. Its protein product is CASSISSGVYNEQFF.